This T cell receptor beta chain derives from a study of blood T cell repertoires in COVID-19. In the study overall: COVID-19 samples, acute and convalescent, were from the United States, Italy and Spain. PBMCs, B-cell-depleted T cells, or T cells provided the cDNA or gDNA that made up the material.

Germline V gene sequence: CDR1 MDHEN, CDR2 SYDVKM. Trimming at V came to 4 bases and at J to 7 bases, leaving 4 bases not matched to a gene. This CDR3 has 14 residues. Original analysis: It was from reference gene primer amplification that nucleated cell counts were estimated. Sequenced by immunoSEQ multiplex PCR; TCRdb stores in-frame clones only, minus some. Clone size and V and J calls were adopted from that table, with D and trimming inferred from the DNA. The table records about 68,000 clones, 75% to 90% of them present only once. The source material was peripheral blood. This chain joins TRBV28 and TRBJ1-5, with 10 bases matching TRBD1. The receptor's source is a young man with acute or convalescent COVID-19. Here the CDR3 reads CASSSPGQGQPQHF. The DNA for the CDR3 is TGTGCCAGCAGTTCCCCGGGACAGGGGCAGCCCCAGCATTTT.